This TCR beta chain is drawn from a study of beta chain features in type 1 diabetes. The wider study: Researchers looked at about 110 million sorted cells across all samples.

Every bit of the isolated RNA underwent reverse transcription, so sequencing read expressed TCRB transcripts. Generated by immunoSEQ multiplex PCR, the TCRdb table keeps only in-frame clones and is missing some. Of about 620,000 clones listed, around a sixth are singletons. For this clone: Its specificity is unknown. An end of the junction does not agree with germline; a read error may underlie this.

Overall study findings and caveats: Naive, central memory and Treg TCRB repertoires appeared more alike in patients than in healthy donors.

A single heparinised draw of approximately 110 mL on average was taken per donor. Populations isolated by sorting all had purity greater than 95%. CDR1 is KGHSH, CDR2 LQKENI, per germline. CDR3 length equals 14 residues. Material: naive CD4+ T cells from blood. This TCR derives from a man in his late teens or twenties in good health. V is TRBV18 and J is TRBJ1-3; D not certain. CDR3 in amino acids: CASSPPTGLNKVHF. The CDR3 DNA sequence: TGTGCCAGCTCACCACCCACCGGACTAAACAAAGTACATTTT.